The T cell receptor beta chain described here comes from a study of PD-1 blockade in mismatch repair-deficient tumors. Study-level background: All were previously treated, progressing patients with about 11 mismatch repair-deficient cancer types. Findings and limits, study-wide: Tumor-resident clones, often absent from pretreatment blood, expanded after pembrolizumab and then contracted.

Clones were sequenced by immunoSEQ multiplex PCR, and TCRdb holds only the in-frame ones, with some missing. The sample includes 3,500 to 4,500 clones, more than 60% seen only once; the top ten take about 7.4%. On this clone: Its specificity is unknown.

Stated time point: archival surgical resection tumor tissue. TCR sequencing covered a few patients who responded to pembrolizumab. Archival surgical resections supplied tumor tissue from the three responding patients. The CDR3 extends over 11 amino acids. Germline V CDR1 and CDR2: DFQATT, SNEGSKA (reference sequence). V was cut by 7 bases and J by 4 bases, with 10 bases left in between. The rearrangement uses TRBV20-1 and TRBJ1-1; D uncertain. The material was primary tumor tissue, obtained from a patient treated with pembrolizumab. This TCR was recovered from an adult with mismatch repair-deficient cancer. The CDR3: CSVGGSTEAFF. DNA for the CDR3: TGCAGTGTTGGCGGAAGCACTGAAGCTTTCTTT.